This TCR beta chain was sequenced during a study of blood T cell repertoires in COVID-19. Overall study context: The samples span acute and convalescent COVID-19 from the United States, Italy and Spain. PBMCs, B-cell-depleted T cells, or T cells provided the cDNA or gDNA that made up the material.

CDR3 length equals 17 residues. V trimming: 4 bases; J trimming: 4 bases; junction bases outside the gene matches: 10. Per germline, CDR1 LGHNA and CDR2 YSLEER. Per the study methods: How many nucleated cells were present was estimated from reference gene primer amplification. Profiling relied on immunoSEQ multiplex PCR, and the TCRdb table lists in-frame clones only, not all of them. Clone size and V and J calls were adopted from that table, with D and trimming inferred from the DNA. The repertoire includes hundreds of thousands of clones, roughly 80% of them detected once, and approximately 4.5% sits in the top ten. This clone was counted once.

The source of this sequence is a woman aged 70-85 years with acute or convalescent COVID-19. This chain uses TRBV4-3 with TRBJ2-2; the match to TRBD2 covers 9 bases. Sequences were obtained from peripheral blood. CDR3 amino acids: CASSPAGGPFTTGELFF. The CDR3 DNA follows: TGCGCCAGCAGCCCCGCGGGGGGGCCTTTTACCACCGGGGAGCTGTTTTTT.